These 8 T cell receptor beta chains originate from one sample sequenced in a study of blood T cell repertoires in COVID-19. Produced via immunoSEQ multiplex PCR; TCRdb's table is partial and in-frame only. The table includes about 300,000 clones, roughly 86% detected once. Input material: peripheral blood. The receptors stem from a woman in her 30s with COVID-19, enrolled during active disease.

The rearrangement uses TRBV11-2 and TRBJ1-1; unclear D gene. CDR1 is SGHAT, CDR2 FQNNGV, per germline. The V and J ends lost 3 bases and 5 bases respectively, with 16 bases between them. The CDR3 extends over 15 amino acids. The CDR3, as DNA: TGTGCCAGCAGCTTGAGCCTGGGTGCCGGGACTGAAGCTTTCTTT. It encodes CASSLSLGAGTEAFF.

V and J are TRBV5-4 and TRBJ1-1; tentatively, D is TRBD1 (6 bases). Deletions cut 0 bases from V and 1 base from J, with 10 bases between. Germline lookup yields CDR1 SGHNT and CDR2 YYREEE (reference sequence). CDR3 length equals 15 residues. DNA of the CDR3: TGTGCCAGCAGCTTGGTGGGGGCGGGGAACACTGAAGCTTTCTTT. Encoded protein: CASSLVGAGNTEAFF.

This clone has a single count. The V call is TRBV6-6, the J call TRBJ2-2; perhaps TRBD1 as D (6 bases). The V gene lost 8 bases and the J gene lost 4 bases, with 14 bases spanning the gap. Looked up from germline, CDR1 is MNHNY and CDR2 is SVGAGI (reference sequence). This CDR3 contains 14 residues. The CDR3 DNA follows: TGTGCCAGCGGGACACAGAGATCCACCGGGGAGCTGTTTTTT. Translated: CASGTQRSTGELFF.

The chain recombines TRBV15 with TRBJ2-3, with TRBD1 identical over 7 bases. The V segment lost 1 base and the J segment 0 bases; nucleotides outside the gene matches: 1. There are 15 residues in the CDR3. Germline CDR1 LNHNV, CDR2 YYDKDF (reference sequence). In nucleotides, the CDR3 is TGTGCCACCAGCAGAGGACAGGGAAGCACAGATACGCAGTATTTT. Amino acid sequence: CATSRGQGSTDTQYF.

J is TRBJ2-5 and V is TRBV3-1 (or the pseudogene TRBV3-2), with 7 bases lining up with TRBD1. The trim removed 4 bases at V and 1 base at J, leaving 3 bases unmatched. The germline V gene encodes CDR1 LGHDT and CDR2 YNNKEL (reference sequence). The CDR3 sequence is 14 residues long. The CDR3 here is CASSPYRGQETQYF. For the CDR3, the DNA is TGTGCCAGCAGCCCGTACAGGGGCCAAGAGACCCAGTACTTC.

The chain combines TRBV12-3 or TRBV12-4 with TRBJ1-2; no clear D. The CDR3 has 13 amino acids. V was pared by 3 bases and J by 7 bases, with 12 bases between. The CDR3 region is CASSLGLSSGYTF. For the CDR3, the DNA is TGTGCCAGCAGTTTGGGCCTCAGTAGTGGCTACACCTTC.

The V gene is TRBV6-6, the J gene TRBJ2-7; D may be TRBD1 (5 bases). V lost 8 bases and J 4 bases, leaving 24 bases between the germline ends. This CDR3 contains 16 residues. Germline-derived CDR1 and CDR2 are MNHNY and SVGAGI (reference sequence). The CDR3: CASWGQGFESGYEQYF. Here the CDR3 DNA reads TGTGCCAGCTGGGGTCAGGGTTTCGAATCCGGGTACGAGCAGTACTTC.

In DNA form, the CDR3 reads TGTGCCAGCAGCGACAGGGCCGGCGGCACTGAAGCTTTCTTT. It is translated as CASSDRAGGTEAFF. The V gene is TRBV9, the J gene TRBJ1-1, with D perhaps matching TRBD1 (6 bases). Trimming cost V 3 bases and J 4 bases, with 13 bases left between them. Germline CDR1 is SGDLS and CDR2 is YYNGEE. The CDR3 is 14 amino acids.